A selection of T cell receptor beta chains follows, all from one sample in a study of shared clonotypes between healthy human individuals. Measured with immunoSEQ multiplex PCR; TCRdb has only the in-frame clones, and not every one. The sample has around 2.5 million clones, 80% to 95% seen once. Sequences were obtained from naive CD4+ T cells from PBMCs. Source of these receptors: a man between 18 and 35 years old in good health. Some clones in this sample may be carry-over from other donors' samples. The CDR3 runs from the conserved cysteine through the conserved F or W. Each record gives: D gene, J gene, CDR3 length, V gene, clone size, CDR3 DNA, CDR3 protein. A D gene is named only where the DNA matches it firmly. Rows give clone size only sometimes, using once, few, many, or a class for an expanded clone.

NA TRBJ2-3 13 TRBV4-3 NA TGCGCCAGCAGCCCTCGGATTACAGATACGCAGTATTTT CASSPRITDTQYF
NA TRBJ1-5 17 TRBV18 NA TGTGCCAGCTCACCATTAGGGTTGAACGGCGGCAATCAGCCCCAGCATTTT CASSPLGLNGGNQPQHF
NA TRBJ1-3 15 TRBV7-8 few TGTGCCAGCAGCTCCCTTGGCAGGACTGGAAACACCATATATTTT CASSSLGRTGNTIYF
NA TRBJ2-7 12 TRBV21-1 NA TGTGCCAGCAGCAACTCTTGCTACGAGCAGTACTTC CASSNSCYEQYF
NA TRBJ1-4 14 TRBV7-6 NA TGTGCCAGCAGCTTAGTTACAGATAATGAAAAACTGTTTTTT CASSLVTDNEKLFF
NA TRBJ1-2 14 TRBV19 NA TGTGCCAGTAGTATAGACAGCCGTTCGAGAGGCTACACCTTC CASSIDSRSRGYTF
NA TRBJ2-2 15 TRBV4-1 once TGCGCCAGCAGCCAAGTTGGGCAGCAAGCTGGGGAGCTGTTTTTT CASSQVGQQAGELFF
NA TRBJ2-5 13 TRBV7-3 NA TGTGCCAGCAGCTCGGACAATCAAGAGACCCAGTACTTC CASSSDNQETQYF
NA TRBJ2-4 13 TRBV28 once TGTGCCAGCAGTTTATGGACCAATCAAGTCCCGTACTTC CASSLWTNQVPYF
NA TRBJ1-5 14 TRBV2 NA TGTGCCAGCAATGAACAGGTGAGGGATCAGCCCCAGCATTTT CASNEQVRDQPQHF
NA TRBJ2-1 15 TRBV28 NA TGTGCCAGCAGTTTATTCCGAGCGAGTAACAATGAGCAGTTCTTC CASSLFRASNNEQFF
TRBD1 TRBJ1-4 17 TRBV28 NA TGTGCCAGCAGTCCCGGGACAGGGTCAGGAGCTAATGAAAAACTGTTTTTT CASSPGTGSGANEKLFF
NA TRBJ2-1 15 TRBV27 NA TGTGCCAGCAGCCCACCCCTAAGGTCCTACAATGAGCAGTTCTTC CASSPPLRSYNEQFF
NA TRBJ2-2 14 TRBV5-4 NA TGTGCCAGCAGCTCGCCGGTAGGACCCGGGGAGCTGTTTTTT CASSSPVGPGELFF
NA TRBJ2-1 13 TRBV14 NA TGTGCCAGCAGCCAAGTTGATAGCACTGAGCAGTTCTTC CASSQVDSTEQFF
TRBD2 TRBJ2-7 15 TRBV5-4 NA TGTGCCAGCAGCGCACAAGGCGGGAGTTATTCCGAGCAGTACTTC CASSAQGGSYSEQYF
TRBD1 TRBJ1-1 16 TRBV5-6 NA TGTGCCAGCAGCTTGGCGGGACAGGGAAAAGGCACTGAAGCTTTCTTT CASSLAGQGKGTEAFF
NA TRBJ1-5 16 TRBV4-1 NA TGCGCCAGCAGCCAAGTTAAAATCACCTACAATCAGCCCCAGCATTTT CASSQVKITYNQPQHF
TRBD2 TRBJ2-7 12 TRBV2 NA TGTGCCAGCAAGCGGGAAGGCTACGAGCAGTACTTC CASKREGYEQYF
NA TRBJ1-1 13 TRBV5-4 NA TGTGCCAGCAGTCTTCAGGGGAACACTGAAGCTTTCTTT CASSLQGNTEAFF
NA TRBJ2-3 19 TRBV29-1 NA TGCAGCGTTGAAGTACTGGGACGCCTGGGGTCAGTTGAGGCAGATACGCAGTATTTT CSVEVLGRLGSVEADTQYF
TRBD2 TRBJ2-2 14 TRBV28 NA TGTGCCAGTGGGGCGGTAGCGGGAACCGGGGAGCTGTTTTTT CASGAVAGTGELFF
NA TRBJ2-7 14 TRBV11-2 NA TGTGCCAGCAGCTTAAGGTATGGCTCCTACGAGCAGTACTTC CASSLRYGSYEQYF
TRBD1 TRBJ1-6 18 TRBV4-1 NA TGCGCCAGCAGCCAAGCCGGGACAGGGGACTCCTATAATTCACCCCTCCACTTT CASSQAGTGDSYNSPLHF
TRBD1 TRBJ2-7 14 TRBV19 once TGTGCCAGTAGTTATGGGACAGGGGATGGCGAGCAGTACTTC CASSYGTGDGEQYF
TRBD1 TRBJ2-3 15 TRBV11-3 NA TGTGCCAGCAGTTCCGGACAGGGGGGCACAGATACGCAGTATTTT CASSSGQGGTDTQYF
NA TRBJ2-7 15 TRBV19 NA TGTGCCAGTAGTAGCGGGGCCGGGAGACGCTACGAGCAGTACTTC CASSSGAGRRYEQYF
TRBD2 TRBJ2-5 15 TRBV4-1 NA TGCGCCAGCAGCCAAGAGGGACTAGCTATTGAGACCCAGTACTTC CASSQEGLAIETQYF
NA TRBJ1-2 13 TRBV7-9 NA TGTGCCAGCAGCTTAAAGGGGCAGAGCTCCTCCACCTTC CASSLKGQSSSTF
NA TRBJ1-2 15 TRBV6-6 NA TGTGCCAGCAGGAGTCTGGGGGAGGGAACCTATGGCTACACCTTC CASRSLGEGTYGYTF
NA TRBJ2-5 14 TRBV6-1 NA TGTGCCAGCACCGCCAACCGGGGTCAAGAGACCCAGTACTTC CASTANRGQETQYF
NA TRBJ1-4 14 TRBV5-8 NA TGTGCCAGCAGCTTAAGACAGGTTAATGAAAAACTGTTTTTT CASSLRQVNEKLFF
NA TRBJ2-7 14 TRBV19 NA TGTGCCAGTAGTATACCCGGAGCCGCCAACGAGCAGTACTTC CASSIPGAANEQYF
NA TRBJ2-7 15 TRBV4-1 NA TGCGCCAGCAGCCAAGAATTTACAAGGGGCTACGAGCAGTACTTC CASSQEFTRGYEQYF
TRBD1 TRBJ1-5 16 TRBV19 NA TGTGCCAGTAGTACGAAGGACAGGGTGGGCAATCAGCCCCAGCATTTT CASSTKDRVGNQPQHF
TRBD1 TRBJ2-3 18 TRBV5-6 NA TGTGCCAGCAGCTTGGATTGGAGCGACAGGGGCGCCACAGATACGCAGTATTTT CASSLDWSDRGATDTQYF
TRBD1 TRBJ2-2 16 TRBV9 NA TGTGCCAGCAGCCCCCAAAGACCACAGGGGGCCGGGGAGCTGTTTTTT CASSPQRPQGAGELFF
TRBD1 TRBJ2-3 16 TRBV19 once TGTGCCAGTAGCATAGTGGACAGGGGGGTCACAGATACGCAGTATTTT CASSIVDRGVTDTQYF
NA TRBJ1-2 15 TRBV4-3 NA TGCGCCAGCAGCCAAGTGTCGGCGGGATATTATGGCTACACCTTC CASSQVSAGYYGYTF
TRBD2 TRBJ2-3 16 TRBV15 NA TGTGCCACCAGCAGAGTGTGGCGGGAGGGTACAGATACGCAGTATTTT CATSRVWREGTDTQYF
TRBD1 TRBJ1-2 12 TRBV28 NA TGTGCCAGCAGCTACGACAGGGATGGCTACACCTTC CASSYDRDGYTF
TRBD2 TRBJ2-7 17 TRBV18 NA TGTGCCAGCTCACTAACGCAAGGGACTAGCGGAGCCTACGAGCAGTACTTC CASSLTQGTSGAYEQYF
NA TRBJ1-2 16 TRBV19 NA TGTGCCAGTAGTTCCCGACAGATACTCTACTCCTATGGCTACACCTTC CASSSRQILYSYGYTF
TRBD1 TRBJ2-7 15 TRBV30 NA TGTGCCTGGAGTGTCCAGGGGGCACTATCCTACGAGCAGTACTTC CAWSVQGALSYEQYF
TRBD2 TRBJ2-2 17 TRBV9 NA TGTGCCAGCAGCGTAGCGGGAACTAGCGGTTACACCGGGGAGCTGTTTTTT CASSVAGTSGYTGELFF
NA TRBJ1-4 13 TRBV9 NA TGTGCCAGCAGCGCCGAGCCGGAGACAGGCAGGTTTTTT CASSAEPETGRFF